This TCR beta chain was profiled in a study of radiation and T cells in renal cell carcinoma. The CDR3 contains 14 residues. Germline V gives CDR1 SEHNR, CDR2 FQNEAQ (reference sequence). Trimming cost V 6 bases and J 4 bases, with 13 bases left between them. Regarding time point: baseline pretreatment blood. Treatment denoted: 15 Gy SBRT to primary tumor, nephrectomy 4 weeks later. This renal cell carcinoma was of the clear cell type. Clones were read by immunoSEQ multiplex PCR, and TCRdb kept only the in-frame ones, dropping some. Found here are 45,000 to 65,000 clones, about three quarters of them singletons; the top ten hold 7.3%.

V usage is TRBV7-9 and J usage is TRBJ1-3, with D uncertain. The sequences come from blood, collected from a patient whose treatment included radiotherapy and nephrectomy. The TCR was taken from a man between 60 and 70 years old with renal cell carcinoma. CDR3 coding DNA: TGTGCCAGCAGATCGGACCGGAGGGGAAACACCATATATTTT. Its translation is CASRSDRRGNTIYF.